This TCR beta chain appears in the sequencing data of a study of spatial heterogeneity in lung cancer. Study results and limitations: Blood showed ubiquitous tumor TCRs more often at resection than at routine follow-up.

The CDR3 sequence is 14 residues long. CDR1 and CDR2 from the germline V gene are SGHDN and FVKESK. V gave up 0 bases and J gave up 15 bases, with 15 bases separating them. From the 5' RACE reads, TCRdb called clonotypes with MiXCR, one entry per CDR3 protein. The table shows 15,000 or so distinct CDR3 sequences, with 10% to 13% occurring only once. Time point defined: sample taken at primary tumor resection. In each case, whole RNA from tumor, nontumor lung or frozen PBMC was sequenced unsorted. Donors were over 70 untreated early-stage non-small cell lung cancer patients. On this clonotype itself: Its antigen is not known.

This TCR came from a female donor with early-stage non-small cell lung cancer. The source material was PBMCs, sampled at surgery. The genes are TRBV14 and TRBJ1-6, with D unresolved. CDR3 sequence: CASSQDIAGLSLHF. The CDR3, as DNA: TGTGCCAGCAGCCAAGACATTGCCGGTTTGAGCCTCCACTTT.